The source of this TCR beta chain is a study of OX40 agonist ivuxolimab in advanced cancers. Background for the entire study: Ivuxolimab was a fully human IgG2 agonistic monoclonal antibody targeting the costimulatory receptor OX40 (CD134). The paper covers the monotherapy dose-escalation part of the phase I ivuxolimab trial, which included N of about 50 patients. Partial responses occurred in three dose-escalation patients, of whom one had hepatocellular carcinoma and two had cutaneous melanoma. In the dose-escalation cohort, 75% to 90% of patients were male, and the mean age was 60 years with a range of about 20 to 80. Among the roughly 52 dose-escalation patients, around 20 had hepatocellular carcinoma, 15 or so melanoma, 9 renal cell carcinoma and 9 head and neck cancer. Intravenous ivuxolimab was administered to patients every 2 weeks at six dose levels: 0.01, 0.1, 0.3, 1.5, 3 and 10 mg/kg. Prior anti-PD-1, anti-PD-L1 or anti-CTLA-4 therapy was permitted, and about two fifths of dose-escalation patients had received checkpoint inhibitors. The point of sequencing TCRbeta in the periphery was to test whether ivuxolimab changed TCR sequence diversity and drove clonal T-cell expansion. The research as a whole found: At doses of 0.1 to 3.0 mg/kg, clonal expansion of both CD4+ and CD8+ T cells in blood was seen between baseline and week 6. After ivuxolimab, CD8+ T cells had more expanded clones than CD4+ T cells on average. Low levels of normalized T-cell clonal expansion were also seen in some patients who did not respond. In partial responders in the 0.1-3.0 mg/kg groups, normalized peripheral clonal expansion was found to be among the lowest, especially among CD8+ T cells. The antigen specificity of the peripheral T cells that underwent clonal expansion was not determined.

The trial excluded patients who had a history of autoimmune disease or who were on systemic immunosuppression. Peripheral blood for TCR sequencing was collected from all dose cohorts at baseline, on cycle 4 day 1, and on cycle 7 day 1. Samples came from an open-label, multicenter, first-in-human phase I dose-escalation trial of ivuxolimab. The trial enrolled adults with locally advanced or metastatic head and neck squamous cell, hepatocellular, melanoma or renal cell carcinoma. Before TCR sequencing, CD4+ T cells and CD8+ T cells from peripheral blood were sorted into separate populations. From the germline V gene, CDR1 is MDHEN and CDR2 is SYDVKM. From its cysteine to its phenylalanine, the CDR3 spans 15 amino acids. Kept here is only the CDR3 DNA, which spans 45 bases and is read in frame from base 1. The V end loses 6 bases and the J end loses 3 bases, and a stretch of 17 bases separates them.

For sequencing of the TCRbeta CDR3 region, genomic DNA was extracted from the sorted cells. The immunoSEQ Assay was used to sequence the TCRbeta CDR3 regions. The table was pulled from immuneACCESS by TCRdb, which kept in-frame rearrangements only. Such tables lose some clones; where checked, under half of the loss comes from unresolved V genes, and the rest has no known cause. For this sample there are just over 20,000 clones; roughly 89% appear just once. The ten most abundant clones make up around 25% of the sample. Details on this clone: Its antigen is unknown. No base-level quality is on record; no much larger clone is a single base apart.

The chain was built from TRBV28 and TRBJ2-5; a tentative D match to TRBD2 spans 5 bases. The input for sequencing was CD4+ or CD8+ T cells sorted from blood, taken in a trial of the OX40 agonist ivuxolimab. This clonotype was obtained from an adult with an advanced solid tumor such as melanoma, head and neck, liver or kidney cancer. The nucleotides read TGTGCCAGCAGCGAAACCCGGCGGGCTAAAGAGACCCAGTACTTC. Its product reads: CASSETRRAKETQYF. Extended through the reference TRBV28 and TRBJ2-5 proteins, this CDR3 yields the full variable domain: DVKVTQSSRYLVKRTGEKVFLECVQDMDHENMFWYRQDPGLGLRLIYFSYDVKMKEKGDIPEGYSVSREKKERFSLILESASTNQTSMYLCASSETRRAKETQYFGPGTRLLVL.